This entry concerns a single T cell receptor beta chain. The method was immunoSEQ multiplex PCR; TCRdb's version includes in-frame clones alone and lacks a portion of them. Here the sample spans 440,000 or so clones, about 88% being singletons. The Seattle patients, enrolled during active infection, were followed longitudinally. The data originate from a study of blood T cell repertoires in COVID-19. Germline lookup yields CDR1 MGHRA and CDR2 YSYEKL. CDR3 size: 14 residues. Trimming at V came to 5 bases and at J to 2 bases, leaving 3 bases not matched to a gene. The sample was peripheral blood. The V and J genes are TRBV4-1 and TRBJ1-2; 9 nucleotides match TRBD1. The clonotype comes from a woman aged 35 to 49 with COVID-19, enrolled during active disease. The CDR3 coding sequence is TGCGCCAGCAGCAACAGGGGGCGCAACTATGGCTACACCTTC. It specifies CASSNRGRNYGYTF.